These T cell receptor beta chains were read from a single sample in a study of shared T cell receptors in the human thymus. Sequencing was performed with immunoSEQ multiplex PCR; in TCRdb, only in-frame clones are kept and a portion is missing. The sample contains about 660,000 clones, over 75% of which appear only once. This sample was also put to use in a study of human thymus T cells.

The sequenced sample consisted of thymocytes. The source of these receptors is a boy younger than two with a congenital heart defect. CDR3s include the opening cysteine and the closing phenylalanine or tryptophan. D genes are given only for firm matches. Size is stated for part of the rows, as once, few or many counts, or as a class when the clone is expanded.

CDR3	DNA	J	V	D	size
CASSLSAGGRDGNTEAFF	TGCGCCAGCAGCCTAAGCGCCGGGGGACGGGACGGAAACACTGAAGCTTTCTTT	TRBJ1-1	TRBV4-1	.	.
CASSKEELPNKYTDTQYF	TGTGCCAGTAGTAAGGAAGAACTACCGAATAAATACACAGATACGCAGTATTTT	TRBJ2-3	TRBV19	.	.
CASSARRHRQGYQPQHF	TGTGCCAGCAGCGCAAGGCGCCATAGACAGGGCTATCAGCCCCAGCATTTT	TRBJ1-5	TRBV5-6	TRBD1	.
CASSRADTQYF	TGTGCCAGCAGCCGGGCAGATACGCAGTATTTT	TRBJ2-3	TRBV5-4	.	.
CASSDSARTGINGYTF	TGTGCCAGCAGTGATTCCGCGAGGACAGGGATAAATGGCTACACCTTC	TRBJ1-2	TRBV25-1	TRBD1	.
CAWSVAPWWETQYF	TGTGCCTGGAGTGTAGCACCGTGGTGGGAGACCCAGTACTTC	TRBJ2-5	TRBV30	.	.
CASSSTFTGANEKLFF	TGTGCCAGCAGCTCCACGTTTACAGGGGCTAATGAAAAACTGTTTTTT	TRBJ1-4	TRBV14	TRBD1	.
CASSLGQDSYGYTF	TGTGCCAGCAGTCTGGGACAGGACTCCTATGGCTACACCTTC	TRBJ1-2	TRBV28	TRBD1	few
CASSYEGAASSYNSPLHF	TGCGCCAGCAGCTATGAGGGGGCAGCAAGCTCCTATAATTCACCCCTCCACTTT	TRBJ1-6	TRBV5-1	TRBD1	.
CASSPKRPGLLLTNSPLHF	TGTGCCAGCAGCCCGAAACGGCCGGGACTCTTATTAACTAATTCACCCCTCCACTTT	TRBJ1-6	TRBV7-8	.	.
CASSWGGRSPPYEQYF	TGTGCCAGCAGCTGGGGAGGCAGGTCTCCGCCCTACGAGCAGTACTTC	TRBJ2-7	TRBV5-6	.	once
CASSGHLSGTGPYQPQHF	TGTGCCAGCAGTGGCCACCTCTCCGGGACAGGGCCCTACCAGCCCCAGCATTTT	TRBJ1-5	TRBV6-1	TRBD1	.
CASSYFGEANEKLFF	TGTGCCAGCAGTTACTTTGGGGAGGCTAATGAAAAACTGTTTTTT	TRBJ1-4	TRBV6-6	.	.
CSVDGWRTGVSDTQYF	TGCAGCGTTGACGGTTGGAGGACAGGGGTATCAGATACGCAGTATTTT	TRBJ2-3	TRBV29-1	TRBD1	.
CAISENEGVTEAFF	TGTGCCATCAGTGAGAATGAGGGGGTCACTGAAGCTTTCTTT	TRBJ1-1	TRBV10-3	.	once
CASSLGSGGETQYF	TGTGCCAGCAGCTTAGGTAGCGGAGGGGAGACCCAGTACTTC	TRBJ2-5	TRBV7-9	.	.
CASSGARQGARIEQYF	TGTGCCAGCAGCGGGGCTCGACAGGGGGCGCGGATCGAGCAGTACTTC	TRBJ2-7	TRBV5-6	TRBD1	once
CASSPGLPRGPYNEQFF	TGTGCCAGCAGCCCCGGCCTGCCCAGGGGGCCCTACAATGAGCAGTTCTTC	TRBJ2-1	TRBV25-1	TRBD1	.
CASSVVSGLSHNEQFF	TGTGCCAGCAGCGTAGTGAGCGGTCTTAGCCACAATGAGCAGTTCTTC	TRBJ2-1	TRBV9	.	.
CASSDADRDRRYEKLFF	TGTGCCAGCAGTGATGCGGACAGGGATCGGCGGTATGAAAAACTGTTTTTT	TRBJ1-4	TRBV6-4	TRBD1	.
CATDRVWEQYF	TGTGCCACGGACAGGGTCTGGGAGCAGTACTTC	TRBJ2-7	TRBV6-1	TRBD1	few
CASSQVMRTGILYEQYF	TGCGCCAGCAGCCAAGTCATGCGGACAGGGATATTGTACGAGCAGTACTTC	TRBJ2-7	TRBV4-3	TRBD1	.
CASSQRVPNSPLHF	TGTGCCAGCAGTCAGAGGGTTCCCAATTCACCCCTCCACTTT	TRBJ1-6	TRBV28	.	.
CASSPDRGMYNEQFF	TGTGCCAGCAGCCCCGACAGGGGCATGTACAATGAGCAGTTCTTC	TRBJ2-1	TRBV27	TRBD1	.
CSVPPSGQGAENEQFF	TGCAGCGTTCCCCCGTCGGGACAGGGGGCGGAAAATGAGCAGTTCTTC	TRBJ2-1	TRBV29-1	TRBD1	few
CASSEPLTGFGSPLHF	TGTGCCAGCAGTGAGCCCCTTACAGGGTTCGGTTCACCCCTCCACTTT	TRBJ1-6	TRBV2	.	.
CATSRVSRPQSEGLKDTEAFF	TGTGCCACCAGCAGAGTTTCACGGCCTCAGTCCGAGGGTCTTAAAGACACTGAAGCTTTCTTT	TRBJ1-1	TRBV15	.	.
CASSMGQGSYGYTF	TGTGCCAGTAGTATGGGACAGGGTAGCTATGGCTACACCTTC	TRBJ1-2	TRBV19	TRBD1	.
CASSDDAGNYEQYF	TGTGCCAGCAGTGACGACGCGGGCAACTACGAGCAGTACTTC	TRBJ2-7	TRBV2	.	.
CASSDRGAKGEQFF	TGTGCCAGCAGTGATCGGGGAGCCAAAGGTGAGCAGTTCTTC	TRBJ2-1	TRBV25-1	.	.
CASSSDPPTRYNSPLHF	TGTGCCAGCAGCTCAGACCCTCCAACGCGGTATAATTCACCCCTCCACTTT	TRBJ1-6	TRBV5-5	.	.
CASRPGQGVYTF	TGTGCCAGCAGACCGGGACAGGGGGTCTACACCTTC	TRBJ1-2	TRBV6-5	TRBD1	.
CASSLLGLAGTSSYNEQFF	TGTGCCAGCAGCTTATTGGGGCTAGCGGGGACCAGCTCCTACAATGAGCAGTTCTTC	TRBJ2-1	TRBV7-6	TRBD2	.
CASSPNIAPLNTEAFF	TGTGCCAGCAGCCCAAACATCGCACCATTGAACACTGAAGCTTTCTTT	TRBJ1-1	TRBV11-2	.	once
CAISKRGVTEAFF	TGTGCCATCAGTAAAAGGGGTGTCACTGAAGCTTTCTTT	TRBJ1-1	TRBV10-3	.	.
CASSVSRDRVDEQFF	TGTGCCAGCAGCGTAAGCCGGGACAGGGTTGATGAGCAGTTCTTC	TRBJ2-1	TRBV9	TRBD1	.
CASSFGDTQYF	TGTGCCAGCAGTTTCGGTGATACGCAGTATTTT	TRBJ2-3	TRBV27	.	.
CASSLSRAGGPPTGELFF	TGCGCCAGCAGCCTCTCTCGAGCGGGGGGCCCACCTACCGGGGAGCTGTTTTTT	TRBJ2-2	TRBV5-1	TRBD2	.
CASSTPGQPSYEQYF	TGTGCCAGTAGTACACCGGGACAGCCCTCCTACGAGCAGTACTTC	TRBJ2-7	TRBV19	TRBD1	.
CASSPLAGDAYNEQFF	TGTGCCAGCAGTCCCTTAGCGGGAGACGCCTACAATGAGCAGTTCTTC	TRBJ2-1	TRBV2	TRBD2	.
CASSYKVRGYNYGYTF	TGTGCCAGCAGTTATAAGGTCAGGGGATACAACTATGGCTACACCTTC	TRBJ1-2	TRBV6-5	.	.
CASSLGLAGVVLYEQYF	TGTGCCAGCAGCTTAGGACTAGCGGGAGTCGTCTTATACGAGCAGTACTTC	TRBJ2-7	TRBV7-9	TRBD2	few
CASTSTRGGVLGEKLFF	TGTGCCAGCACCTCCACACGGGGGGGAGTGTTAGGTGAAAAACTGTTTTTT	TRBJ1-4	TRBV28	.	.
CATTAKDRGVATNEKLFF	TGTGCCACCACCGCGAAGGACAGGGGGGTTGCAACTAATGAAAAACTGTTTTTT	TRBJ1-4	TRBV15	TRBD1	.
CASGRESHQEDNEQFF	TGTGCTAGTGGTCGGGAAAGCCACCAGGAGGACAATGAGCAGTTCTTC	TRBJ2-1	TRBV12-5	.	.
CASSLTRDRDEQYF	TGTGCCAGCAGCTTAACTCGGGACAGGGACGAGCAGTACTTC	TRBJ2-7	TRBV5-4	TRBD1	.
CASSPTGFAEAFF	TGTGCCAGCAGCCCGACAGGGTTCGCTGAAGCTTTCTTT	TRBJ1-1	TRBV7-9	TRBD1	.
CASSRRGDNEQFF	TGTGCCAGCTCACGGCGGGGGGACAATGAGCAGTTCTTC	TRBJ2-1	TRBV18	TRBD2	.